A single sample gave rise to the 18 T cell receptor beta chains below, sequenced in a study of identical twins. A single record per CDR3 protein comes from TCRdb applying MiXCR to the 5' RACE reads. The repertoire includes roughly 700,000 distinct CDR3 sequences, over 8.5% of them detected once, and about 0.98% sits in the top ten. This same sample was also taken into another study, of yellow fever vaccine responses in identical twins.

The material sequenced was PBMCs. These receptors were collected from a woman younger than 30 in good health.

This clonotype was found a few times. The chain is built from TRBV27 and TRBJ2-5; no clear D. Germline V CDR1 and CDR2: MNHEY, SMNVEV (reference sequence). This CDR3 contains 13 residues. Trimming removed 8 bases at V and 5 bases at J, with 15 bases between. The CDR3 region is CASSREVGETQYF. The CDR3 DNA reads TGTGCCAGCTCTCGCGAGGTCGGTGAGACCCAGTACTTC.

J is TRBJ2-3 and V is TRBV5-1; possible D gene TRBD2, 5 bases. CDR1 is SGHRS, CDR2 YFSETQ, per germline. CDR3 length: 15 amino acids. Trimming removed 5 bases at V and 0 bases at J, with 13 bases between. The CDR3 is CASRSGVPSTDTQYF. CDR3 bases: TGCGCCAGCAGATCCGGGGTCCCCAGCACAGATACGCAGTATTTT.

This clonotype was observed a handful of times. V usage is TRBV15 and J usage is TRBJ2-3; TRBD2 is a possible D gene (5 bases). V lost 0 bases to trimming and J lost 1 base, with 14 bases between them. The V gene's germline CDR1 is LNHNV and CDR2 YYDKDF (reference sequence). The CDR3 loop spans 17 amino acids. The CDR3 loop reads CATSRDHRGSGTDTQYF. CDR3 nucleotide sequence: TGTGCCACCAGCAGAGATCATCGGGGTTCGGGCACAGATACGCAGTATTTT.

In this sample, this clonotype turned up a few times. The chain links TRBV6-1 to TRBJ2-1; 10 nucleotides line up with TRBD2. With V trimmed by 6 bases and J by 4 bases, 6 bases remained unmatched. The CDR3 runs to 15 residues. The V gene's germline CDR1 is MNHNS and CDR2 SASEGT. The CDR3 loop reads CASRAGLADYNEQFF. CDR3 bases: TGTGCCAGCAGAGCAGGACTAGCGGATTACAATGAGCAGTTCTTC.

This clonotype was seen only a few times. The gene calls are TRBV4-3 and TRBJ2-3, with 10 bases matching TRBD2. The CDR3 is 17 residues long. CDR1 and CDR2 from the germline V gene are LGHNA and YSLEER. V lost 0 bases, J lost 4 bases, and 7 bases stayed unmatched. In DNA, the CDR3 is TGCGCCAGCAGCCAAGATCCTCTAGCGGGAGAATCAGATACGCAGTATTTT. Protein: CASSQDPLAGESDTQYF.

This clonotype appeared many times. The chain recombines TRBV11-2 with TRBJ2-5; 14 bases match TRBD2. The germline CDR1 and CDR2 sequences are SGHAT and FQNNGV. The V and J ends lost 3 bases and 5 bases, in that order; junction bases with no gene match: 5. The CDR3 loop spans 16 amino acids. CDR3 in DNA: TGTGCCAGCAGCTTGGGACTAGCGGGGGTAGTGGAGACCCAGTACTTC. Protein: CASSLGLAGVVETQYF.

V is TRBV30 and J is TRBJ1-2, with D uncertain. The CDR3 has 14 amino acids. Germline loops: CDR1 GTSNPN, CDR2 SVGIG (reference sequence). Trimming shortened V by 2 bases and J by 3 bases, and 13 bases separated the two germline ends. In DNA form, the CDR3 reads TGTGCCTGGAGTCCCCCTATGGGGTACTATGGCTACACCTTC. It specifies CAWSPPMGYYGYTF.

The rearrangement joins TRBV9 to TRBJ2-5, with TRBD2 as a possible D gene (7 bases). The V gene lost 4 bases and the J gene lost 4 bases, with 14 bases spanning the gap. Per the germline V gene, CDR1 is SGDLS and CDR2 is YYNGEE. CDR3 size: 14 residues. The CDR3 DNA sequence: TGTGCCAGCAGCCATTACGGGGGGCGAGAGACCCAGTACTTC. It yields the protein CASSHYGGRETQYF. Full variable domain (outside the CDR3, taken from reference TRBV9 and TRBJ2-5): DSGVTQTPKHLITATGQRVTLRCSPRSGDLSVYWYQQSLDQGLQFLIQYYNGEERAKGNILERFSAQQFPDLHSELNLSSLELGDSALYFCASSHYGGRETQYFGPGTRLLVL.

The gene calls are TRBV20-1 and TRBJ2-2; tentatively, D is TRBD2 (5 bases). Germline lookup yields CDR1 DFQATT and CDR2 SNEGSKA (reference sequence). CDR3 length equals 15 residues. V was clipped by 5 bases and J by 6 bases, with 19 bases between them. The CDR3 DNA sequence: TGCAGTGCTGCAACTAGTGGGATTTCGGCCGGGGAGCTGTTTTTT. Translation: CSAATSGISAGELFF.

This clonotype has a handful of counts. This chain connects TRBV15 to TRBJ2-1, with 7 positions matching TRBD1. This CDR3 comprises 12 residues. Germline V gene data show CDR1 as LNHNV and CDR2 as YYDKDF (reference sequence). V gave up 8 bases and J gave up 6 bases; unmatched junction bases: 4. CDR3 protein: CATEGQFNEQFF. The CDR3 nucleotides are TGTGCCACCGAGGGACAGTTCAATGAGCAGTTCTTC.

The J gene is TRBJ2-7, the V gene TRBV9, with D unresolved. Germline V CDR1 and CDR2: SGDLS, YYNGEE. Trimming took 4 bases from V and 3 from J, leaving 17 bases between them. The CDR3 contains 15 residues. The DNA for the CDR3 is TGTGCCAGCAGCTCGTCGGAAAGGTACGGCTACGAGCAGTACTTC. Translated: CASSSSERYGYEQYF.

Comments on this clonotype: The junction differs from germline at one of its ends, possibly a read error. V gene TRBV2 combines with J gene TRBJ2-5; D call uncertain. The CDR3 extends over 11 amino acids. Germline V CDR1 and CDR2: SNHLY, FYNNEI. For the CDR3, the DNA is TGTGCCAGCAGTGAACTGGACCAGGCATCCTTC. This gives the protein CASSELDQASF.

This clonotype was found a few times. The V gene is TRBV6-1, the J gene TRBJ1-4, with TRBD1 matching 7 bases. V lost 5 bases, J lost 8 bases, and 8 bases stayed unmatched. This CDR3 is built from 14 residues. Per the germline V gene, CDR1 is MNHNS and CDR2 is SASEGT. CDR3 region: CASSPATGQEKLFF. CDR3 bases: TGTGCCAGCAGTCCGGCGACAGGGCAAGAAAAACTGTTTTTT.

This clonotype was found many times. This chain uses TRBV12-3 or TRBV12-4 with TRBJ2-1; D not certain. The V gene lost 6 bases and the J gene lost 5 bases, with 5 bases spanning the gap. The CDR3 consists of 11 residues. CDR3 bases: TGTGCCAGCAGACAAGACAATGAGCAGTTCTTC. Its protein is CASRQDNEQFF.

The V and J genes are TRBV11-1 and TRBJ2-3, with D tentatively TRBD1 or TRBD2 (6 bases each). The germline V and J ends were trimmed by 5 bases and 3 bases, with 30 bases remaining between them. Germline values: CDR1 SGHAT, CDR2 FQDESV (reference sequence). The CDR3 extends over 20 amino acids. The CDR3 loop is CASSPTPGSGERGRTDTQYF. CDR3 nucleotides: TGTGCCAGCAGCCCGACTCCGGGGAGCGGAGAACGGGGGCGGACAGATACGCAGTATTTT.

This clonotype was seen at least ten times. V gene TRBV7-2 combines with J gene TRBJ2-1; D unclear. Germline lookup yields CDR1 SGHTA and CDR2 FQGNSA. The CDR3 extends over 14 amino acids. Trimming pared 2 bases from V and 9 bases from J, leaving 14 bases between. CDR3 residues: CASSLSRGGGEQFF. CDR3 coding DNA: TGTGCCAGCAGCTTAAGTCGCGGCGGTGGTGAGCAGTTCTTC.

V gene TRBV5-1 combines with J gene TRBJ2-1; 12 bases align to TRBD2. This CDR3 region has 18 residues. V dropped 4 bases and J dropped 3; count of bases not matched to a gene: 11. Germline V CDR1 and CDR2: SGHRS, YFSETQ. The CDR3 DNA follows: TGCGCCAGCAGCCCGACTAGCGGGGGACCCTTGCTCTACAATGAGCAGTTCTTC. It encodes CASSPTSGGPLLYNEQFF.

V is TRBV12-3 or TRBV12-4 and J is TRBJ1-3; D unclear. Deletions cut 3 bases from V and 4 bases from J, with 7 bases between. This CDR3 spans 13 amino acids. The CDR3 loop is CASSFLQGNTIYF. CDR3 in DNA: TGTGCCAGCAGTTTTTTGCAAGGAAACACCATATATTTT.